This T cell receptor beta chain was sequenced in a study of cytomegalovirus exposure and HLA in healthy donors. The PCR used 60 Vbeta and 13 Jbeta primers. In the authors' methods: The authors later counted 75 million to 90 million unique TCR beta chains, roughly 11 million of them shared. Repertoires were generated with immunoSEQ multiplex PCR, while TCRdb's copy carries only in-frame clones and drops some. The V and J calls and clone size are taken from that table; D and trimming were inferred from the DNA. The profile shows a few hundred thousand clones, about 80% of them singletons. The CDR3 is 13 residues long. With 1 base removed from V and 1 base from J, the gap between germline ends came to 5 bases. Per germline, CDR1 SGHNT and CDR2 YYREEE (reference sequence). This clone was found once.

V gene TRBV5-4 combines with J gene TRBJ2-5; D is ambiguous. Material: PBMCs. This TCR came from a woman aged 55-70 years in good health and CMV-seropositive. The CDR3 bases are TGTGCCAGCAGCTTGCACTTCCAAGAGACCCAGTACTTC. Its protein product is CASSLHFQETQYF.